The rows below give T cell receptor beta chains drawn from one sample of a study of graft-versus-host responses after intestinal transplantation. The assay was immunoSEQ multiplex PCR, and TCRdb's table has in-frame clones only and misses some. The sample shows around 88,000 clones, around 83% of them seen only once. Antigen specificity for these receptors is unknown. The sample consisted of unstimulated CD8+ T cells sorted from spleen or lymph node cells, taken before intestinal transplant. The receptors derive from a human donor who received an intestinal transplant. Both conserved end residues are part of each CDR3. D genes are given only for firm matches. The size entry is marked missing in some rows and otherwise reads once, few, many or a size class.

size | D | J | V | DNA | CDR3
. | TRBD2 | TRBJ2-2 | TRBV28 | TGTGCCAGCAGTTCCCAACTAGCGGGAGCGAACACCGGGGAGCTGTTTTTT | CASSSQLAGANTGELFF
. | . | TRBJ2-7 | TRBV28 | TGTGCCAGCAGTTTAGGTCGAGGGGGGGACAGAGCTTACGAGCAGTACTTC | CASSLGRGGDRAYEQYF
. | TRBD2 | TRBJ2-2 | TRBV10-1 | TGCGCCAGCATCCGCACTAGCGGGGAGGAGAACACCGGGGAGCTGTTTTTT | CASIRTSGEENTGELFF
. | TRBD1 | TRBJ2-6 | TRBV15 | TGTGCCACCAGCAGGGGACAGGAGGGTGGGGCCAACGTCCTGACTTTC | CATSRGQEGGANVLTF
. | TRBD1 | TRBJ2-7 | TRBV2 | TGTGCCAGCAGTGAATTAGGTCTAACAGGGGGTTTCTACGAGCAGTACTTC | CASSELGLTGGFYEQYF
few | . | TRBJ2-7 | TRBV2 | TGTGCCAGCAGTGGTGCAGGGAGATACGAGCAGTACTTC | CASSGAGRYEQYF
. | TRBD1 | TRBJ2-3 | TRBV7-9 | TGTGCCAGCAGCCCTTGGGGACAGCGTAGTAGTACGCAGTATTTT | CASSPWGQRSSTQYF
. | TRBD2 | TRBJ2-1 | TRBV5-6 | TGTGCCAGCAGCCCCCAGAGCGGGAGCGTTTTGAATGAGCAGTTCTTC | CASSPQSGSVLNEQFF
. | TRBD2 | TRBJ2-1 | TRBV6-4 | TGTGCCAGCAGTGACAAGGGGCCTAGCGGGAGGGGTCCTCTTTACAATGAGCAGTTCTTC | CASSDKGPSGRGPLYNEQFF
. | . | TRBJ2-3 | TRBV5-4 | TGTGCCAGCGGGAACACAGATACGCAGTATTTT | CASGNTDTQYF
once | TRBD2 | TRBJ2-2 | TRBV14 | TGCGCCAGCAGCCGACTAGCGGGGGGGACGAACACCGGGGAGCTGTTTTTT | CASSRLAGGTNTGELFF
. | . | TRBJ2-1 | TRBV28 | TGTGCCAGCAGTTTTGAGGCACTCTCTTCTGAGCAGTTCTTC | CASSFEALSSEQFF
few | . | TRBJ2-7 | TRBV19 | TGTGCCAGTAGTTTTTCCGTAAGTGGAGGCCCTGGGGAGCAGTACTTC | CASSFSVSGGPGEQYF
. | . | TRBJ1-2 | TRBV6-5 | TGTGCCAGCAGTTACTCGTCAGGGAGGGGCTACACCTTC | CASSYSSGRGYTF
. | . | TRBJ2-7 | TRBV6-1 | TGTGCCAGCAGCTCCTCTAGCGACCCCTCCTACGAGCAGTACTTC | CASSSSSDPSYEQYF
. | . | TRBJ2-6 | TRBV11-1 | TGTGCCAGCAGCTTAGGGGCAGGGGCTGGGGCCAACGTCCTGACTTTC | CASSLGAGAGANVLTF